The rows below give T cell receptor beta chains drawn from one sample of a study of T cells in Graves' hyperthyroidism and ophthalmopathy. TCRdb ran MiXCR on the multiplex PCR reads and lists one entry per CDR3 protein. The table lists roughly 100,000 distinct CDR3 sequences, 47% of them singletons, with approximately 27% in the top ten. The source material was blood. These receptors originate from a man in his forties with Graves' hyperthyroidism. Each CDR3 is given with its conserved first and last residue. Fields, in order: J gene, D gene, V gene, CDR3 length, clone size, CDR3 DNA, CDR3 protein. D genes are given only for firm matches. Clone size, where shown, is once, few, many, or a class for clones that have expanded.

TRBJ2-7	NA	TRBV6-5	13	NA	TGTGCCAGCAGATACACCGGGGACTACGAGCAGTACTTC	CASRYTGDYEQYF
TRBJ2-1	TRBD2	TRBV4-3	16	few	TGCGCCAGCAGCCAGGATCCCGGGACTAGCGGGAGAAGGCAGTTCTTC	CASSQDPGTSGRRQFF
TRBJ2-3	NA	TRBV10-3	13	many	TGTGCCATCTCAGACAGAAACACAGATACGCAGTATTTT	CAISDRNTDTQYF
TRBJ1-1	TRBD1	TRBV12-3/TRBV12-4	15	NA	TGTGCCAGCAGCCTCCGGGACAGGGGTACCACTGAAGCTTTCTTT	CASSLRDRGTTEAFF
TRBJ1-1	NA	TRBV24-1	16	NA	TGTGCCACCAGCGGGACTAGCGGGACCCCGAACACTGAAGCTTTCTTT	CATSGTSGTPNTEAFF
TRBJ1-5	TRBD1	TRBV7-2	13	NA	TGTGCCAGCAGACGGGACAGGGGAGAGACCCAGCATTTT	CASRRDRGETQHF
TRBJ2-7	NA	TRBV6-2/TRBV6-3	15	many	TGTGCCAGCTGTTTAACCGGGCCTTATCGTTACGAGCAGTACTTC	CASCLTGPYRYEQYF
TRBJ2-7	TRBD2	TRBV2	12	many	TGTGCTTGGACTAGCGGGAAGTACGAGCAGTACTTC	CAWTSGKYEQYF
TRBJ2-7	NA	TRBV6-6	15	once	TGTGCCAGCAGGCCCCCAAACAGGGTGCTGATGGAGCAGTACTTC	CASRPPNRVLMEQYF
TRBJ2-1	NA	TRBV5-5	16	many	TGTGCCAGCAGCATCCAACTAGCAGGCTCCTACAATGAGCAGTTCTTC	CASSIQLAGSYNEQFF
TRBJ2-5	NA	TRBV28	12	many	TGTGCCAGCAGTTTATTCCTGGAGACCCAGTACTTC	CASSLFLETQYF
TRBJ2-3	NA	TRBV28	16	few	TGTGCCAGCAGTTTAGGGGGAACTTTTTCCACAGATACGCAGTATTTT	CASSLGGTFSTDTQYF
TRBJ1-5	TRBD1	TRBV12-3/TRBV12-4	14	NA	TGTGCCAGCAGACCACAGGGGGCCAATCAGCCCCAGCATTTT	CASRPQGANQPQHF
TRBJ1-2	TRBD1	TRBV29-1	14	NA	TGCAGCAGTCCAAAGACAGGGGGCTTCTATGGCTACACCTTC	CSSPKTGGFYGYTF
TRBJ1-1	NA	TRBV15	13	few	TGTGCCACCAGCAGAGATCGGAGGACTGAAGCTTTCTTT	CATSRDRRTEAFF
TRBJ1-1	TRBD1	TRBV20-1	15	NA	TGCAGTGCTAACCGACAGGGGCCCTGTGGCACTGAAGCTTTCTTT	CSANRQGPCGTEAFF
TRBJ1-2	NA	TRBV19	12	NA	TGTGCCAGTTCTAAGACCGTCTCTGGAAACACCTTC	CASSKTVSGNTF
TRBJ1-5	NA	TRBV6-1	14	many	TGTGCCAGCAGTACTCAATATAGCAATCAGCCCCAGCATTTT	CASSTQYSNQPQHF
TRBJ2-3	TRBD2	TRBV7-2	19	NA	TGTGCCAGCAGCCAAATAGGGATGGGCGGGGGGGCCTTAGGAGATACGCAGTATTTT	CASSQIGMGGGALGDTQYF
TRBJ2-3	NA	TRBV9	14	many	TGTGCCAGCAGCGTAGTGGGCTTCCCAGATACGCAGTATTTT	CASSVVGFPDTQYF
TRBJ2-5	NA	TRBV7-6	15	NA	TGTGCCAGCAGCCCCCCGGAGGGAGGCCAAGAGACCCAGTACTTC	CASSPPEGGQETQYF
TRBJ1-2	NA	TRBV7-7	13	NA	TGTGCTAGCAGCTTAGATCCGGCCCCTGGCTACACCTTC	CASSLDPAPGYTF
TRBJ2-1	TRBD2	TRBV20-1	14	NA	TGCAATGCTCAGACTAGCGGGCCATACAAGGAGCAGTGCTTC	CNAQTSGPYKEQCF
TRBJ1-6	NA	TRBV7-9	13	many	TGTGCCAGCAGCTTGGACGAGTATTCACCCCTCCACTTT	CASSLDEYSPLHF
TRBJ2-3	NA	TRBV7-9	14	many	TGTGCCAGCAGAATACTTACTAGCACAGATACGCAGTATTTT	CASRILTSTDTQYF
TRBJ1-2	TRBD1	TRBV5-1	15	many	TGCGCCAGCAGCATAGCTCCGGGACAGGGGTATGGCTACACCTTC	CASSIAPGQGYGYTF
TRBJ2-1	NA	TRBV30	13	few	TGTGCCTGGAGTGTGGAGGGATACAATGAGCAGTTCTTC	CAWSVEGYNEQFF
TRBJ2-7	NA	TRBV7-8	18	NA	TGTGCCAGCAGCAGCTCCCTTGGGTTACAGGTAAGATCCTACGAGCAGTACTTC	CASSSSLGLQVRSYEQYF
TRBJ2-7	TRBD1	TRBV20-1	16	NA	TGCAGTGCTAGAGCAGATGCCGGGACAGGTGACTACGAGCAGTACTTC	CSARADAGTGDYEQYF
TRBJ1-5	NA	TRBV10-3	14	many	TGTGCCATCAGTACCACAGGTACCAATCAGCCCCAGCATTTT	CAISTTGTNQPQHF
TRBJ2-3	TRBD2	TRBV19	15	many	TGTGCCAGTAGTGGACTAGCGGGAGTTGCAGATACGCAGTATTTT	CASSGLAGVADTQYF
TRBJ1-1	NA	TRBV20-1	16	once	TGCAGTGCTAGATCCCCTTACAGCGCGGGGAACACTGAAGCTTTCTTT	CSARSPYSAGNTEAFF
TRBJ1-1	NA	TRBV6-5	15	few	TGTGCCAGCAGTGGCCCGACAGAAATGAACACTGAAGCTTTCTTT	CASSGPTEMNTEAFF
TRBJ2-5	NA	TRBV7-2	16	NA	TGTGCCAGCAGCTTAGTCTTGCAGGGAGGAGGGGAGACCCAGTACTTC	CASSLVLQGGGETQYF
TRBJ2-5	TRBD2	TRBV6-2/TRBV6-3	13	NA	TGTGCCAGCATTGAGCGGGGGCTAGAGACCCAGTACTTC	CASIERGLETQYF
TRBJ2-5	TRBD2	TRBV20-1	19	NA	TGCAGTGCTCCCCCAGGCGGGGGACCGAACAATGAGCAGGTGGAGACCCAGTACTTC	CSAPPGGGPNNEQVETQYF
TRBJ2-5	TRBD1	TRBV29-1	11	NA	TGCAGCGTTGAAGTTTGGGACAGCCACTACTTC	CSVEVWDSHYF
TRBJ1-1	NA	TRBV2	11	NA	TGTGCCAGCAGGAGGGTCGCTGAAGCTTTCTTT	CASRRVAEAFF
TRBJ2-7	TRBD1	TRBV5-1	14	many	TGCGCCAGCAGCTTTACAGGGGTCCCCTACGAGCAGTACTTC	CASSFTGVPYEQYF
TRBJ2-5	TRBD1	TRBV6-2/TRBV6-3	16	many	TGTGCCAGCAGTTCCCCGACCAGGACAGGGGAAGAGACCCAGTACTTC	CASSSPTRTGEETQYF
TRBJ1-2	NA	TRBV10-3	12	many	TGTGCCATCAGCGGAACTAACTATGGCTACACCTTC	CAISGTNYGYTF
TRBJ2-7	TRBD1	TRBV6-5	14	many	TGTGCCAGCAGTTACGGGACAGGGGGCTACGAGCAGTACTTC	CASSYGTGGYEQYF
TRBJ1-3	TRBD1	TRBV29-1	14	many	TGCAGCGTGAGCTGGGGGGGACAGGGAAACACCATGTATTTT	CSVSWGGQGNTMYF
TRBJ1-5	NA	TRBV4-3	14	many	TGCGCCAGCAGCCTGGGGCTGCGAAATCAGCCCCAGCATTTT	CASSLGLRNQPQHF
TRBJ1-5	NA	TRBV2	12	NA	TGTGCCAGCAGTGGGCAGATTAGCAATCAGCATTTT	CASSGQISNQHF
TRBJ2-1	NA	TRBV19	14	many	TGTGCCAGTAGTATCACACCCCGAGGGAATGAGCAGTTCTTC	CASSITPRGNEQFF
TRBJ2-7	TRBD2	TRBV11-1	14	once	TGTGCCAGCAGCCCGGGACTAGCGACAGGGGAGCAGTACTTC	CASSPGLATGEQYF
TRBJ2-7	NA	TRBV20-1	14	NA	TGTAGTGTTAGAGATCCGGAACAGGTGGACGAGCAGTACTTC	CSVRDPEQVDEQYF
TRBJ2-7	TRBD2	TRBV6-5	17	many	TGTGCCAGCAGCCGACACTTGACTAGCGGGAGCCCCTACGAGCAGTACTTC	CASSRHLTSGSPYEQYF
TRBJ2-7	TRBD1	TRBV10-1	15	many	TGCGCCAGCAGTGATTTAGGACAGGGGTTGAGAGAGCAGTACTTC	CASSDLGQGLREQYF
TRBJ2-1	TRBD1	TRBV24-1	14	NA	TGTGCCAGCAGTGAGACAGGGCCCATCGGTGAGCAGTTCTTC	CASSETGPIGEQFF
TRBJ2-7	NA	TRBV19	11	many	TGTGCCAGTAGTCGGGCCGGCGAGCAGTACTTC	CASSRAGEQYF
TRBJ2-7	TRBD2	TRBV7-2	10	NA	TGTGCCTCGGGGGGGGACGGGCAGTACTTC	CASGGDGQYF
TRBJ1-2	NA	TRBV9	14	NA	TGTGCCAGCAGCCCAGAGGACAGCCGCTCTGGAAACACCTTC	CASSPEDSRSGNTF
TRBJ1-4	NA	TRBV20-1	16	NA	TGCAGTGCTAGGGGGGTTAGCGGGGACGGTAATGAAAAACTGTTTTTT	CSARGVSGDGNEKLFF
TRBJ2-1	TRBD1	TRBV29-1	13	NA	TGCAGCCCGGGACAGGGAAGCTACAATGAGCAGTTCTTC	CSPGQGSYNEQFF
TRBJ2-1	TRBD2	TRBV20-1	15	NA	TGCAGTGCTCCCCCAGGCGGGGGACCGAACAATGAACGGTTCTTC	CSAPPGGGPNNERFF
TRBJ1-2	NA	TRBV29-1	14	NA	TGCAGCGCCGCGACCCGAGGGATTAACTATGACTACACCTTC	CSAATRGINYDYTF
TRBJ2-5	TRBD2	TRBV2	14	many	TGTGCCAGCAGTGGGGGACTAGCTTGGGAGACCCAGTACTTC	CASSGGLAWETQYF
TRBJ1-2	NA	TRBV29-1	14	NA	TGCAGCGTTGAAGTAGCGGGACTCCGGTATGGCTACACCTTC	CSVEVAGLRYGYTF